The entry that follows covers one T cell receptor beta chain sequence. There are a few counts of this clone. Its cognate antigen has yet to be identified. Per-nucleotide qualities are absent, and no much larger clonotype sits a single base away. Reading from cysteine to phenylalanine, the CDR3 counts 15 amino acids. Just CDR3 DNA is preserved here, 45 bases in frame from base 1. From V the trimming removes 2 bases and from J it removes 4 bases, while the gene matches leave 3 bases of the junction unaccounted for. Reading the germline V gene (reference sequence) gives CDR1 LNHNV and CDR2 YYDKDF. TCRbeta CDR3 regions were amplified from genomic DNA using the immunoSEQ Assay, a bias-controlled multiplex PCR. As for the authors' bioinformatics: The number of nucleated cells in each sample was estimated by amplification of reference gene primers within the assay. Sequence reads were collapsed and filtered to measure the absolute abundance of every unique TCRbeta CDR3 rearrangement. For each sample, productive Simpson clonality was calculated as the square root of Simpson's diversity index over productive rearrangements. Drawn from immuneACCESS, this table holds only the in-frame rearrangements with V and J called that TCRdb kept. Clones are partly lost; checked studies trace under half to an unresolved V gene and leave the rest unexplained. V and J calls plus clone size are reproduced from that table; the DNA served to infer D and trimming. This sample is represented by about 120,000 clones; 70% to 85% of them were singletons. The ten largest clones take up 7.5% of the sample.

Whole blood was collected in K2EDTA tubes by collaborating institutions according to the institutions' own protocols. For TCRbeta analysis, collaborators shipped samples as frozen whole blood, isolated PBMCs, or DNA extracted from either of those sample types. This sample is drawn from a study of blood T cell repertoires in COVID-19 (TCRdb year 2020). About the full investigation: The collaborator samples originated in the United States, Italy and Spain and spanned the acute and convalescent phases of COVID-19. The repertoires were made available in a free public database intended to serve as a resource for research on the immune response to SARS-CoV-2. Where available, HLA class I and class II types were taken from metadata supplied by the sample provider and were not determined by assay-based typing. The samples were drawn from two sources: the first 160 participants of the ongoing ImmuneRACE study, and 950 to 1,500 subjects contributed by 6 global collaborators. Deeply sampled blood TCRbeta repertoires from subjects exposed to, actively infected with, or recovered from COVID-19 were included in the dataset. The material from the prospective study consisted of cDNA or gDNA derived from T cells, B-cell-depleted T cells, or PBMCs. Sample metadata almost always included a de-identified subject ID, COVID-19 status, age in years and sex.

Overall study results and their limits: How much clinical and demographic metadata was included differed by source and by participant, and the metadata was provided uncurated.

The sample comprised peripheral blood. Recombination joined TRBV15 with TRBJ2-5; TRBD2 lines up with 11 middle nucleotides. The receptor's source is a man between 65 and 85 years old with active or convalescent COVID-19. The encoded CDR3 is CATSRSLAGVETQYF. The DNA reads TGTGCCACCAGCAGATCACTAGCGGGAGTAGAGACCCAGTACTTC.